Shown below are 13 T cell receptor beta chains from a single sample sequenced in a study of metastatic and nonmetastatic thyroid tumors. None of the patients had undergone any treatment ahead of thyroid surgery. TCRdb re-called clones from the PCR reads using MiXCR. The table lists 30,000 or so clones, approximately 7% of them singletons, with approximately 40% in the top ten. The sequencing sample was made of blood. The source of these receptors is a female donor with papillary thyroid cancer or a benign thyroid nodule (not recorded which). Some clones in this sample may be carry-over from other donors' samples.

Turning to this clone: Just one base apart from a much larger clone, this may be a read error. The chain combines TRBV10-1 with TRBJ2-3; D is ambiguous. Looked up from germline, CDR1 is WNHNN and CDR2 is SYGVQD (reference sequence). V lost 6 bases and J 6 bases, leaving 13 bases between the germline ends. This CDR3 is built from 13 residues. In nucleotides, the CDR3 is TGCGCCAGCAGCCGGTACCTCGGGGATACGCAGTATTTT. Translated: CASSRYLGDTQYF.

The chain recombines TRBV28 with TRBJ1-1; D may be TRBD1 (5 bases). The CDR3 is made up of 15 amino acids. Germline values: CDR1 MDHEN, CDR2 SYDVKM. The V end was cut by 6 bases, the J end by 6 bases, with 20 bases between. CDR3 amino acids: CASSPTTTGTPEAFF. CDR3 in DNA: TGTGCCAGCAGCCCCACCACCACTGGGACCCCTGAAGCTTTCTTT.

This clone was detected many times. V gene TRBV7-8 combines with J gene TRBJ2-7; tentative D call: TRBD2 (6 bases). This CDR3 contains 14 residues. Germline assignment: CDR1 SGHVS and CDR2 FQNEAQ. The germline V and J ends were trimmed by 5 bases and 5 bases, with 16 bases remaining between them. The chain's CDR3 is CASSVTRDSNEQYF. The CDR3 DNA follows: TGTGCCAGCAGCGTCACCCGGGACTCGAACGAGCAGTACTTC.

This clone was found many times. This chain joins TRBV7-8 and TRBJ1-5; D is uncertain. Germline CDR1 is SGHVS and CDR2 is FQNEAQ. Trimming took off 1 base at V and 7 bases at J, with 8 bases between the two ends. The CDR3 covers 13 residues. The DNA for the CDR3 is TGTGCCAGCAGCTTAGAACTTGGACAGCCCCAGCATTTT. Translating it yields CASSLELGQPQHF.

This clone was found many times. This rearrangement joins TRBV7-6 to TRBJ2-1, with 12 bases aligning to TRBD2. This CDR3 region has 16 residues. Germline CDR1 SGHVS, CDR2 FNYEAQ. V was clipped by 4 bases and J by 10 bases; unmatched bases: 11. The CDR3 sequence: CASSSLTSGSGGEQFF. For the CDR3, the DNA is TGTGCCAGCAGCTCCCTGACTAGCGGGAGTGGTGGCGAGCAGTTCTTC.

This clone was picked up many times. The gene calls are TRBV5-6 and TRBJ2-7, with D perhaps matching TRBD2 (5 bases). Germline CDR1 and CDR2: SGHDT and YYEEEE. The CDR3 length is 15 residues. The ends were cut back, 4 bases at V and 0 bases at J, with 14 bases in the middle. In DNA, the CDR3 is TGTGCCAGCAGCCGGGCGGGTGCTAGCTCCTACGAGCAGTACTTC. This sequence encodes CASSRAGASSYEQYF.

This clone was counted at least ten times. Other DNA sequences in the same sample also yield this CDR3. In DNA form, the CDR3 reads TGTGCCTGGAAGCCGACCTTTCTAGCAACTAATGAAAAACTGTTTTTT. Amino acid sequence: CAWKPTFLATNEKLFF. The chain is built from TRBV30 and TRBJ1-4; D not resolved. CDR1 is GTSNPN and CDR2 is SVGIG in the germline V gene (reference sequence). CDR3 length: 16 residues. V lost 4 bases to trimming and J lost 0 bases, with 15 bases between them.

At least ten counts were recorded for this clone. V and J are TRBV6-5 and TRBJ1-5; maybe TRBD1 (5 bases). The CDR3 has 15 residues. Germline CDR1 reads MNHEY; CDR2 reads SVGAGI. With 2 bases removed from V and 2 bases from J, the gap between germline ends came to 10 bases. The CDR3 loop reads CASSYAGGGNQPQHF. CDR3 in DNA: TGTGCCAGCAGTTACGCGGGGGGAGGCAATCAGCCCCAGCATTTT.

This clone was counted a few times. The V and J genes are TRBV29-1 and TRBJ1-2; D possibly corresponds to TRBD1 (6 bases). The CDR3 contains 12 residues. Germline assignment: CDR1 SQVTM and CDR2 ANQGSEA. V was trimmed by 0 bases and J by 11 bases, leaving 13 bases between them. In DNA, the CDR3 is TGCAGCGTTGAAGAGGTGGACAGCCCATACACCTTC. Protein sequence: CSVEEVDSPYTF. The full variable domain, completed using reference TRBV29-1 and TRBJ1-2, is SAVISQKPSRDICQRGTSLTIQCQVDSQVTMMFWYRQQPGQSLTLIATANQGSEATYESGFVIDKFPISRPNLTFSTLTVSNMSPEDSSIYLCSVEEVDSPYTFGSGTRLTVV.

Worth noting for this clone: The sample has other DNA sequences that encode this CDR3 too. V gene TRBV20-1 combines with J gene TRBJ2-5; 7 bases line up with TRBD1. The junction had 12 bases not matched to a gene; V was cut back by 3 bases and J by 2 bases. Germline loops: CDR1 DFQATT, CDR2 SNEGSKA (reference sequence). This CDR3 is built from 16 residues. DNA for the CDR3: TGCAGTGCTAGTACCGGGCGGACAGGACAACAAGAGACCCAGTACTTC. Its translation is CSASTGRTGQQETQYF.

J is TRBJ2-1 and V is TRBV9; tentative D call: TRBD2 (7 bases). The CDR3 contains 20 residues. Germline V gene sequence: CDR1 SGDLS, CDR2 YYNGEE. V was pared by 0 bases and J by 9 bases, with 31 bases between. For the CDR3, the DNA is TGTGCCAGCAGCGTAGGAAGGGGGGATTCTAGCAAGGGGAGGGCAGGTGAGCAGTTCTTC. It translates to CASSVGRGDSSKGRAGEQFF.

Turning to this clone: Within the sample, other DNA sequences also encode this same CDR3. This chain joins TRBV5-4 and TRBJ1-2; 9 positions match TRBD1. Germline V gives CDR1 SGHNT, CDR2 YYREEE (reference sequence). With V trimmed by 0 bases and J by 4 bases, 4 bases remained unmatched. The CDR3 spans 15 residues. Here the CDR3 reads CASSLGRTGAYGYTF. The CDR3 DNA sequence: TGTGCCAGCAGCTTGGGAAGGACAGGGGCCTATGGCTACACCTTC.

Ten or more counts support this clone. The genes are TRBV7-9 and TRBJ1-1; tentatively, D is TRBD1 (5 bases). The germline gives CDR1 SEHNR, CDR2 FQNEAQ (reference sequence). The V end lost 4 bases, the J end lost 10 bases, and 19 bases lay between the germline ends. The CDR3 loop spans 14 amino acids. As DNA, the CDR3 is TGTGCCAGCAGCTCAAATCAAAGACAGTCGGGAGCTTTCTTT. Amino acid sequence: CASSSNQRQSGAFF.